The source of this T cell receptor (beta chain) is a study of long-term antiretroviral therapy in people with HIV. CDR3 length equals 11 residues. Trimming removed 8 bases from V and 0 bases from J, with 5 bases in between. Germline loops: CDR1 SNHLY, CDR2 FYNNEI. The immunoSEQ assay was v3.0, run at survey level. Sequenced by immunoSEQ multiplex PCR; TCRdb stores in-frame clones only, minus some. Of 10,000 to 12,000 clones detected, roughly 85% appear once; the ten largest clones hold about an eighth. The receptor's source is a man between 35 and 55 years old with HIV. J is TRBJ2-7 and V is TRBV2; D unresolved. The specimen was unsorted PBMCs, collected 1.2 years after starting antiretroviral therapy. In DNA form, the CDR3 reads TGTGCCAGCCAAGTCTCCTACGAGCAGTACTTC. As protein: CASQVSYEQYF.